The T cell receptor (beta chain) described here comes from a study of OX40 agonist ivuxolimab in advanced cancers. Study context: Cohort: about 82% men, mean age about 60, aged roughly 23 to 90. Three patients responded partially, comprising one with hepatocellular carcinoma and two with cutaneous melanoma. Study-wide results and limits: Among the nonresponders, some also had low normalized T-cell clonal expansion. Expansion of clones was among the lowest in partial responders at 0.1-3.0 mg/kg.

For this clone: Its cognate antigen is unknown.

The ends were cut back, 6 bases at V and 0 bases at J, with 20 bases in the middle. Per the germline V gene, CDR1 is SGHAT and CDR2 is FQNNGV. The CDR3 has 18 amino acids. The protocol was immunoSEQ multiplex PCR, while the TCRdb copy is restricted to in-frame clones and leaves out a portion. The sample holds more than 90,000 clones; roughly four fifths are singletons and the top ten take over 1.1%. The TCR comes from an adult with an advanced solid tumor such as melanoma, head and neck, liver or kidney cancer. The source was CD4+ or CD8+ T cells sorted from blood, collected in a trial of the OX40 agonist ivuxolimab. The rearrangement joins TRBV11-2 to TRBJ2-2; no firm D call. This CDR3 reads CASSFRSIRSSNTGELFF. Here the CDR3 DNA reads TGTGCCAGCAGTTTTCGAAGCATCCGGAGTTCGAACACCGGGGAGCTGTTTTTT.